This record concerns one TCR beta chain sequence. In the authors' workflow: How many nucleated cells were present was estimated from reference gene primer amplification. Only in-frame clones appear in the TCRdb table, and some are missing; sequencing was by immunoSEQ multiplex PCR. The DNA was the basis for D and trimming; V, J and clone size are from that table. This table holds about 52,000 clones, about nine tenths found once. The data were obtained in a study of blood T cell repertoires in COVID-19. Study summary: Samples came from the United States, Italy and Spain, spanning acute and convalescent COVID-19. Sample material is recorded as cDNA or gDNA derived from T cells, B-cell-depleted T cells, or PBMCs.

The V end lost 11 bases, the J end lost 2 bases, and 12 bases lay between the germline ends. Germline values: CDR1 LNHDA, CDR2 SQIVND (reference sequence). CDR3 length equals 12 residues. This receptor was obtained from a man between 65 and 85 years old with acute or convalescent COVID-19. Sequencing input: peripheral blood. The V and J genes are TRBV19 and TRBJ1-2, with D unclear. CDR3 region: CASEDGNYGYTF. Here the CDR3 DNA reads TGTGCCTCGGAGGACGGAAACTATGGCTACACCTTC.